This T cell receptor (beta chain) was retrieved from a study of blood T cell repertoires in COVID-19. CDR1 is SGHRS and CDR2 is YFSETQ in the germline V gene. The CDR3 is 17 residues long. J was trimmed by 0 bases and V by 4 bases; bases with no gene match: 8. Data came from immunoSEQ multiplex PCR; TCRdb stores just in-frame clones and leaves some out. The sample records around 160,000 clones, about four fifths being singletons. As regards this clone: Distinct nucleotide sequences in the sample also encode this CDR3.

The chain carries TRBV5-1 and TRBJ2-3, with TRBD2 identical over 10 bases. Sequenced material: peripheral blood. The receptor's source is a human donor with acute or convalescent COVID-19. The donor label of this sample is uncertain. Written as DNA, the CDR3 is TGCGCCAGCAGCCCATTAGCGGGGGGTATTAGCACAGATACGCAGTATTTT. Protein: CASSPLAGGISTDTQYF.